The subject of this entry is one T cell receptor beta chain. Its antigen is not identified. This CDR3 is 13 amino acids long. Per germline, CDR1 DFQATT and CDR2 SNEGSKA (reference sequence). Trimming pared 6 bases from V and 6 bases from J, leaving 12 bases between. This sample was included in a study of identical twins. A single record per CDR3 protein comes from TCRdb applying MiXCR to the 5' RACE reads. The repertoire has more than 600,000 distinct CDR3 sequences, around a sixth of them found once; the top ten carry about 12%. General observations from the study: There is a chance that invariant MAIT and iNKT cells partially muddied zero-insertion analyses.

The sample also formed part of further work on T cells expressing NK-cell markers.

The V gene is TRBV20-1, the J gene TRBJ1-6, with a possible D match to TRBD1 (5 bases). Material: PBMCs. This TCR came from a woman aged 18-29 years in good health. CDR3 sequence: CSAPKGPNSPLHF. The CDR3 coding sequence is TGCAGTGCCCCGAAGGGACCTAATTCACCCCTCCACTTT.